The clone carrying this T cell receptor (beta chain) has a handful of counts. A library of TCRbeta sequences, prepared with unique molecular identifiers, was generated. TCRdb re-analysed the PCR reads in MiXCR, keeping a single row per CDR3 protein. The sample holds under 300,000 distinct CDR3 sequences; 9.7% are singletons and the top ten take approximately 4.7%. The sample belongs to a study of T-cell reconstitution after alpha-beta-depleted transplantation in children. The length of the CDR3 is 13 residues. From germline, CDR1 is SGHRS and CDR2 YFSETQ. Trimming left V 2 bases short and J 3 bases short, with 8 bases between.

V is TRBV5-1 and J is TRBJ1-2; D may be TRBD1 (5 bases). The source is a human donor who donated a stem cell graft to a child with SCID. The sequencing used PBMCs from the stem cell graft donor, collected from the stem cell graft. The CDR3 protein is CASSLSGDYGYTF. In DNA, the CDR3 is TGCGCCAGCAGCTTATCGGGGGACTATGGCTACACCTTC.